The 21 T cell receptor beta chains presented below share a single source sample, sequenced in a study of OX40 agonist ivuxolimab in advanced cancers. The method was immunoSEQ multiplex PCR; TCRdb's version includes in-frame clones alone and lacks a portion of them. The repertoire includes about 79,000 clones, 88% of them detected once, and about 4% sits in the top ten. This specimen was CD4+ or CD8+ T cells sorted from blood, taken in a trial of the OX40 agonist ivuxolimab. The receptor set was obtained from an adult with an advanced solid tumor such as melanoma, head and neck, liver or kidney cancer.

This clone appeared a few times. The chain joins TRBV11-3 to TRBJ2-7; 11 bases are shared with TRBD2. This CDR3 is 16 amino acids long. Trimming cost V 3 bases and J 2 bases; bases outside gene matches: 6. CDR1 is SGHNT, CDR2 YENEEA, per germline. CDR3 bases: TGTGCCAGCAGCTTCGTCCCACTAGCGGGAGCCTACGAGCAGTACTTC. It yields the protein CASSFVPLAGAYEQYF. Looking up the rest from reference TRBV11-3 and TRBJ2-7 gives the full variable domain: EAGVVQSPRYKIIEKKQPVAFWCNPISGHNTLYWYLQNLGQGPELLIRYENEEAVDDSQLPKDRFSAERLKGVDSTLKIQPAELGDSAVYLCASSFVPLAGAYEQYFGPGTRLTVT.

The chain uses TRBV27 and TRBJ1-3, with 8 nucleotides matching TRBD1. V shed 2 bases and J 2 bases; nucleotides not matched to a gene: 2. The germline CDR1 and CDR2 sequences are MNHEY and SMNVEV (reference sequence). The CDR3 totals 15 residues. DNA of the CDR3: TGTGCCAGCAGTTTAGAGGACAGGGCTGGAAACACCATATATTTT. It codes for CASSLEDRAGNTIYF.

This chain links TRBV6-1 with TRBJ2-1; 14 bases line up with TRBD2. The V gene end was trimmed by 5 bases and the J gene end by 15 bases; junction bases not matched to a gene: 9. This CDR3 is 14 amino acids long. Germline V CDR1 and CDR2: MNHNS, SASEGT. In DNA, the CDR3 is TGTGCCAGCAGTAACGGACTAGCGGGAGGACTCGTGTTCTTC. It specifies CASSNGLAGGLVFF.

This clone was counted only a few times. The CDR3 nucleotides read TGTGCCAGCACGAGGGTAGAGAACACTGAAGCTTTCTTT. This translates into CASTRVENTEAFF. The chain combines TRBV2 with TRBJ1-1, with D uncertain. This CDR3 has 13 amino acids. Deletions cut 7 bases from V and 1 base from J, with 10 bases between. CDR1 is SNHLY and CDR2 is FYNNEI in the germline V gene. The variable domain in full, completed from reference TRBV2 and TRBJ1-1, reads EPEVTQTPSHQVTQMGQEVILRCVPISNHLYFYWYRQILGQKVEFLVSFYNNEISEKSEIFDDQFSVERPDGSNFTLKIRSTKLEDSAMYFCASTRVENTEAFFGQGTRLTVV.

The V gene is TRBV10-3, the J gene TRBJ2-3, with 7 nucleotides matching TRBD1. V shed 2 bases and J 7 bases; nucleotides not matched to a gene: 12. Germline-derived CDR1 and CDR2 are ENHRY and SYGVKD. CDR3 length equals 16 residues. The CDR3 sequence is CAISEGLFRDSYTQYF. CDR3 DNA: TGTGCCATCAGTGAGGGCCTTTTCCGGGACAGCTATACGCAGTATTTT.

The chain recombines TRBV6-1 with TRBJ2-7; 8 bases align to TRBD1. The germline gives CDR1 MNHNS, CDR2 SASEGT. The V segment lost 6 bases and the J segment 3 bases; nucleotides outside the gene matches: 7. The CDR3 runs 14 residues. CDR3 nucleotide sequence: TGTGCCAGCAGACCCGGGACAGGACGCTACGAGCAGTACTTC. It codes for CASRPGTGRYEQYF.

The rearrangement joins TRBV5-5 to TRBJ1-4, with D perhaps TRBD1 (6 bases). V gave up 5 bases and J gave up 3 bases, with 17 bases separating them. The CDR3 has 16 residues. The V gene's germline CDR1 is SGHKS and CDR2 YYEKEE (reference sequence). The chain's CDR3 is CASRRALQGPNEKLFF. CDR3 nucleotides: TGTGCCAGCAGACGCGCCCTACAGGGACCTAATGAAAAACTGTTTTTT. The full variable domain, completed using reference TRBV5-5 and TRBJ1-4, is DAGVTQSPTHLIKTRGQQVTLRCSPISGHKSVSWYQQVLGQGPQFIFQYYEKEERGRGNFPDRFSARQFPNYSSELNVNALLLGDSALYLCASRRALQGPNEKLFFGSGTQLSVL.

This chain links TRBV10-3 with TRBJ2-5; 8 bases map to TRBD2. Germline CDR1 is ENHRY and CDR2 is SYGVKD. The length of the CDR3 is 16 residues. After removal of 0 bases from V and 5 bases from J, the junction contained 8 bases not matched to a gene. The CDR3 region has the DNA TGTGCCATCAGTGAGTCGACCAGGGGACTAGGTGAGACCCAGTACTTC. Protein: CAISESTRGLGETQYF.

V gene TRBV7-2 combines with J gene TRBJ2-1; no clear D. Trimming shortened V by 5 bases and J by 9 bases, and 14 bases separated the two germline ends. The CDR3 loop spans 13 amino acids. CDR1 is SGHTA and CDR2 is FQGNSA in the germline V gene. This CDR3 is CASSQDPLSEQFF. DNA of the CDR3: TGTGCCAGCAGCCAAGACCCCCTAAGTGAGCAGTTCTTC.

This chain links TRBV5-5 with TRBJ2-3, with TRBD2 matching 11 bases. Trimming at V came to 3 bases and at J to 3 bases, leaving 6 bases not matched to a gene. The CDR3 runs 16 residues. The germline V gene encodes CDR1 SGHKS and CDR2 YYEKEE (reference sequence). The CDR3 nucleotides read TGTGCCAGCAGCTCAATAGCGGGAGGGGGAACAGATACGCAGTATTTT. This sequence encodes CASSSIAGGGTDTQYF.

The V gene is TRBV11-2, the J gene TRBJ2-5; 10 bases line up with TRBD2. Germline CDR1 reads SGHAT; CDR2 reads FQNNGV. The CDR3 spans 15 residues. J gave up 1 base and V 3 bases, and 2 bases lay outside the gene matches. Written as DNA, the CDR3 is TGTGCCAGCAGCTTGGGACTAGCGACCCAAGAGACCCAGTACTTC. It encodes CASSLGLATQETQYF.

V is TRBV30 and J is TRBJ2-2; maybe TRBD1 (5 bases). The CDR3 totals 11 residues. V was trimmed by 3 bases and J by 6 bases, leaving 5 bases between them. Looked up from germline, CDR1 is GTSNPN and CDR2 is SVGIG (reference sequence). This CDR3 is CAWRGPGELFF. The CDR3 nucleotides read TGTGCCTGGAGGGGGCCCGGGGAGCTGTTTTTT.

The CDR3 nucleotides read TGTGCCAGCTGGCCTGGGAATAATTCACCCCTCCACTTT. The encoded protein is CASWPGNNSPLHF. The chain links TRBV18 to TRBJ1-6; no reliable D call. Germline CDR1 and CDR2: KGHSH and LQKENI. The V gene lost 7 bases and the J gene lost 5 bases, with 9 bases spanning the gap. CDR3 length: 13 amino acids. The variable domain in full, with the rest retrieved from reference TRBV18 and TRBJ1-6, is NAGVMQNPRHLVRRRGQEARLRCSPMKGHSHVYWYRQLPEEGLKFMVYLQKENIIDESGMPKERFSAEFPKEGPSILRIQQVVRGDSAAYFCASWPGNNSPLHFGNGTRLTVT.

The chain combines TRBV27 with TRBJ2-1; TRBD1 matches 8 bases. V shed 6 bases, J shed 0 bases, and the junction held 7 bases outside the gene matches. This CDR3 contains 16 residues. Looked up from germline, CDR1 is MNHEY and CDR2 is SMNVEV (reference sequence). The CDR3: CASRRRQGSSYNEQFF. The CDR3 nucleotides read TGTGCCAGCAGACGTAGACAGGGGAGCTCCTACAATGAGCAGTTCTTC.

The rearrangement links TRBV7-2 to TRBJ2-7; 7 nucleotides align to TRBD2. CDR1 and CDR2 from the germline V gene are SGHTA and FQGNSA. The length of the CDR3 is 15 residues. The J segment lost 2 bases and the V segment lost 1 base, leaving 5 bases of the junction unmatched. In nucleotides, the CDR3 is TGTGCCAGCAGCTTAGAAGCGGGAAGTACCTACGAGCAGTACTTC. Protein product: CASSLEAGSTYEQYF.

The chain combines TRBV6-1 with TRBJ2-5, with D uncertain. The germline gives CDR1 MNHNS, CDR2 SASEGT. Trimming removed 7 bases at V and 1 base at J, with 7 bases between. The CDR3 has 12 amino acids. The CDR3 loop reads CASTSSQETQYF. CDR3 nucleotides: TGTGCCAGCACCAGTTCCCAAGAGACCCAGTACTTC.

The chain couples TRBV7-9 to TRBJ2-1; the D is unclear. CDR3 length: 10 amino acids. Germline lookup yields CDR1 SEHNR and CDR2 FQNEAQ (reference sequence). V lost 6 bases and J lost 6, with 3 bases in between. The chain's CDR3 is CASSTNEQFF. The CDR3 DNA follows: TGTGCCAGCAGTACCAATGAGCAGTTCTTC.

V usage is TRBV28 and J usage is TRBJ1-6; D not certain. This CDR3 is 12 amino acids long. Germline values: CDR1 MDHEN, CDR2 SYDVKM. The V end lost 3 bases, the J end lost 8 bases, and 5 bases lay between the germline ends. CDR3 coding DNA: TGTGCCAGCAGTTTTGTGGATTCACCCCTCCACTTT. This translates into CASSFVDSPLHF.

The chain employs TRBV29-1 and TRBJ2-1; D unclear. There are 14 residues in the CDR3. Deletions cut 5 bases from V and 4 bases from J, with 15 bases between. Germline V gives CDR1 SQVTM, CDR2 ANQGSEA. CDR3 DNA sequence: TGCAGCGTTAGCACCGTCCACGGGTACAATGAGCAGTTCTTC. It yields the protein CSVSTVHGYNEQFF.

The chain couples TRBV7-3 to TRBJ2-2; 9 bases map to TRBD2. In germline, CDR1 is SGHTA, CDR2 FQGTGA. CDR3 length: 17 amino acids. J was trimmed by 5 bases and V by 8 bases; bases with no gene match: 15. CDR3 nucleotides: TGTGCCAGCGGCAGCGGGGTAGCGGGAGTAGGGACCGGGGAGCTGTTTTTT. Its protein product is CASGSGVAGVGTGELFF. Looking up the rest from reference TRBV7-3 and TRBJ2-2 gives the full variable domain: GAGVSQTPSNKVTEKGKYVELRCDPISGHTALYWYRQSLGQGPEFLIYFQGTGAADDSGLPNDRFFAVRPEGSVSTLKIQRTERGDSAVYLCASGSGVAGVGTGELFFGEGSRLTVL.

This clone occurred a few times. V is TRBV2 and J is TRBJ1-1; TRBD1 aligns across 8 bases. Germline V lookup: CDR1 SNHLY, CDR2 FYNNEI. The CDR3 is made up of 14 amino acids. With 6 bases clipped from V and 0 bases from J, the junction kept 3 bases outside the gene matches. CDR3 in amino acids: CASRDRVLNTEAFF. CDR3 nucleotides: TGTGCCAGCAGGGACAGGGTCTTGAACACTGAAGCTTTCTTT.